This passage covers 17 T cell receptor beta chains from one sample sequenced in a study of cytomegalovirus exposure and HLA in healthy donors. This PCR relied on a set of 60 Vbeta primers and 13 Jbeta primers. Sequenced by immunoSEQ multiplex PCR; TCRdb stores in-frame clones only, minus some. The data contain some 180,000 clones, around 84% of them singletons. The sequenced material came from PBMCs. All receptors come from a man aged 40-49 years in good health and CMV-seropositive.

The chain uses TRBV10-3 and TRBJ2-2; 12 bases are a match to TRBD2. V shed 8 bases and J 2 bases; nucleotides not matched to a gene: 0. The CDR3 is made up of 14 amino acids. The germline V gene encodes CDR1 ENHRY and CDR2 SYGVKD. For the CDR3, the DNA is TGTGCCATCGGACTAGCGGGAAACACCGGGGAGCTGTTTTTT. Translated, it gives CAIGLAGNTGELFF.

This rearrangement joins TRBV29-1 to TRBJ1-1; 7 positions match TRBD1. The CDR3 consists of 16 residues. The V and J ends lost 3 bases and 2 bases, in that order; junction bases with no gene match: 12. Per germline, CDR1 SQVTM and CDR2 ANQGSEA. CDR3 bases: TGCAGCGTTGATGCATCGACAGGGACCTTCAACACTGAAGCTTTCTTT. It specifies CSVDASTGTFNTEAFF.

This clone was seen just once. The chain couples TRBV7-9 to TRBJ1-1; D gene uncertain. V lost 1 base to trimming and J lost 5 bases, with 8 bases between them. There are 13 residues in the CDR3. Germline loops: CDR1 SEHNR, CDR2 FQNEAQ (reference sequence). The CDR3 loop reads CASSLGVRTEAFF. The CDR3, as DNA: TGTGCCAGCAGCTTAGGCGTACGGACTGAAGCTTTCTTT. The full variable domain, its missing parts supplied by reference TRBV7-9 and TRBJ1-1, is DTGVSQNPRHKITKRGQNVTFRCDPISEHNRLYWYRQTLGQGPEFLTYFQNEAQLEKSRLLSDRFSAERPKGSFSTLEIQRTEQGDSAMYLCASSLGVRTEAFFGQGTRLTVV.

The rearrangement links TRBV28 to TRBJ2-3; no firm D call. From germline, CDR1 is MDHEN and CDR2 SYDVKM. The CDR3 spans 12 residues. Trimming removed 6 bases at V and 2 bases at J, with 6 bases between. This chain's CDR3 is CASSPNTDTQYF. In nucleotides, the CDR3 is TGTGCCAGCAGCCCTAACACAGATACGCAGTATTTT. Based on the CDR3 plus reference TRBV28 and TRBJ2-3, the full variable domain is DVKVTQSSRYLVKRTGEKVFLECVQDMDHENMFWYRQDPGLGLRLIYFSYDVKMKEKGDIPEGYSVSREKKERFSLILESASTNQTSMYLCASSPNTDTQYFGPGTRLTVL.

The chain links TRBV5-1 to TRBJ2-5; the match to TRBD2 covers 15 bases. The CDR3 has 18 amino acids. V lost 2 bases and J lost 4; bases outside the gene matches: 9. Germline CDR1 is SGHRS and CDR2 is YFSETQ. The CDR3 spells CASSFGTSGGTVVETQYF. The DNA for the CDR3 is TGCGCCAGCAGCTTCGGGACTAGCGGGGGGACGGTCGTAGAGACCCAGTACTTC.

V is TRBV18 and J is TRBJ2-7, with D possibly being TRBD1 (5 bases). The CDR3 runs to 15 residues. Germline V gene sequence: CDR1 KGHSH, CDR2 LQKENI. The V end was cut by 2 bases, the J end by 5 bases, with 16 bases between. CDR3 coding DNA: TGTGCCAGCTCACCATTAGTGGGGCCCCCGCACGAGCAGTACTTC. Protein: CASSPLVGPPHEQYF. Filled out from reference TRBV18 and TRBJ2-7, the complete variable domain reads NAGVMQNPRHLVRRRGQEARLRCSPMKGHSHVYWYRQLPEEGLKFMVYLQKENIIDESGMPKERFSAEFPKEGPSILRIQQVVRGDSAAYFCASSPLVGPPHEQYFGPGTRLTVT.

The chain uses TRBV7-9 and TRBJ2-6; D remains unclear. The CDR3 spans 15 residues. Trimming took 4 bases from V and 4 from J, leaving 11 bases between them. CDR1 is SEHNR, CDR2 FQNEAQ, per germline (reference sequence). The CDR3 loop reads CASSSPVSGANVLTF. The CDR3, as DNA: TGTGCCAGCAGCTCCCCGGTGAGCGGGGCCAACGTCCTGACTTTC. The full variable domain, rest sourced from reference TRBV7-9 and TRBJ2-6, is DTGVSQNPRHKITKRGQNVTFRCDPISEHNRLYWYRQTLGQGPEFLTYFQNEAQLEKSRLLSDRFSAERPKGSFSTLEIQRTEQGDSAMYLCASSSPVSGANVLTFGAGSRLTVL.

This clone was seen a handful of times. V and J are TRBV9 and TRBJ2-1; 10 positions agree with TRBD2. V shed 0 bases and J 4 bases; nucleotides not matched to a gene: 7. The germline CDR1 and CDR2 sequences are SGDLS and YYNGEE. This CDR3 region has 17 residues. CDR3 in amino acids: CASSVDLAGVGYNEQFF. For the CDR3, the DNA is TGTGCCAGCAGCGTAGACCTAGCGGGAGTAGGGTACAATGAGCAGTTCTTC.

The rearrangement uses TRBV5-4 and TRBJ1-2; 7 bases map to TRBD1. Germline V lookup: CDR1 SGHNT, CDR2 YYREEE (reference sequence). This CDR3 contains 13 residues. The V segment lost 6 bases and the J segment 8 bases; nucleotides outside the gene matches: 10. CDR3 nucleotide sequence: TGTGCCAGCACCGCCGACAGGGTGGGCGGCTACACCTTC. Its translation is CASTADRVGGYTF.

This clone was detected only once. V usage is TRBV28 and J usage is TRBJ1-2; TRBD1 matches at 9 bases. CDR1 MDHEN and CDR2 SYDVKM come from the germline V gene. Trimming at V came to 4 bases and at J to 2 bases, leaving 2 bases not matched to a gene. The CDR3 is 14 residues long. DNA for the CDR3: TGTGCCAGCAGTTCCGGACAGGGGAACTATGGCTACACCTTC. Translation: CASSSGQGNYGYTF.

The chain couples TRBV19 to TRBJ2-1, with a weak D call TRBD1 (12 bases). Germline CDR1 reads LNHDA; CDR2 reads SQIVND (reference sequence). The CDR3 contains 18 residues. Between the trimmed V and J ends, which lost 8 bases and 6 bases, there was a span of 29 bases. The CDR3 DNA sequence: TGTGCCAGTCTAGGTGCCCGACTAGCGGGACAGGGGGCCAATGAGCAGTTCTTC. Translating gives CASLGARLAGQGANEQFF.

The rearrangement links TRBV5-8 to TRBJ2-7; TRBD1 agrees at 11 bases. This CDR3 has 14 amino acids. V was pared by 4 bases and J by 9 bases, with 9 bases of the junction left unmatched. Germline V lookup: CDR1 SGHTS, CDR2 YDEGEE. This CDR3 is CASSARTGGPWQYF. CDR3 DNA: TGTGCCAGCAGCGCGAGGACAGGGGGCCCGTGGCAGTACTTC.

This chain uses TRBV9 with TRBJ2-7, with 7 bases that match TRBD1. Per germline, CDR1 SGDLS and CDR2 YYNGEE. Trimming removed 5 bases from V and 1 base from J; junction bases left unmatched: 9. The CDR3 loop spans 15 amino acids. In DNA, the CDR3 is TGTGCCAGCAGTCGAACAGGGGTGATTTCCTACGAGCAGTACTTC. The encoded protein is CASSRTGVISYEQYF.

The J gene is TRBJ1-2, the V gene TRBV7-3; 7 bases match TRBD1. J was trimmed by 8 bases and V by 2 bases; bases with no gene match: 14. Germline V gene sequence: CDR1 SGHTA, CDR2 FQGTGA. The CDR3 runs to 16 residues. The CDR3 bases are TGTGCCAGCAGCTTAGCAGAGGGGGCGTTCTCGTACGGCTACACCTTC. It yields the protein CASSLAEGAFSYGYTF.

In the case of this clone: Compared with germline, one end of the junction differs, possibly owing to a read error. The chain is built from TRBV10-2 and TRBJ2-5, with 8 bases aligning to TRBD2. CDR3 length: 15 residues. Germline V gene lookup returns CDR1 WSHSY and CDR2 SAAADI. The chain's CDR3 is CATSFSGGYQETQYF. In DNA form, the CDR3 reads TGCGCCACCAGTTTCTCGGGGGGGTACCAAGAGACCCAGTACTTC.

V usage is TRBV7-8 and J usage is TRBJ1-1, with unresolved D. The CDR3 sequence is 15 residues long. CDR1 and CDR2 (germline): SGHVS, FQNEAQ. The germline V and J ends were trimmed by 2 bases and 1 base, with 11 bases remaining between them. The CDR3 loop reads CASSLFKQPNTEAFF. DNA of the CDR3: TGTGCCAGCAGCTTATTTAAACAGCCGAACACTGAAGCTTTCTTT.

This clone has more than one count but fewer than ten. This chain links TRBV5-1 with TRBJ1-1; TRBD1 agrees at 10 bases. V gave up 0 bases and J gave up 3 bases; unmatched junction bases: 5. Germline V gene data show CDR1 as SGHRS and CDR2 as YFSETQ. This CDR3 spans 16 amino acids. The CDR3 region has the DNA TGCGCCAGCAGCTTGGAGACAGGGGGCCCTGACACTGAAGCTTTCTTT. Encoded protein: CASSLETGGPDTEAFF. Full variable domain (outside the CDR3, taken from reference TRBV5-1 and TRBJ1-1): KAGVTQTPRYLIKTRGQQVTLSCSPISGHRSVSWYQQTPGQGLQFLFEYFSETQRNKGNFPGRFSGRQFSNSRSEMNVSTLELGDSALYLCASSLETGGPDTEAFFGQGTRLTVV.